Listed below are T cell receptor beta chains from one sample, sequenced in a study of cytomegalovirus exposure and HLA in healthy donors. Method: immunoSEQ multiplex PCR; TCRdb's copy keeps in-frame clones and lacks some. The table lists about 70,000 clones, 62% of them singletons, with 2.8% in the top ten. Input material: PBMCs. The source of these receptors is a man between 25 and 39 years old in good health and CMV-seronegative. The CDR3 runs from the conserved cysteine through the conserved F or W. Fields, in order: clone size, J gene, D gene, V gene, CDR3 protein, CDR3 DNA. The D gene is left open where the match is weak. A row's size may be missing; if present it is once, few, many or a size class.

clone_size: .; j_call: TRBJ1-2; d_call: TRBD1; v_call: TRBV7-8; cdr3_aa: CASSSDRGGGYTF; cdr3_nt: TGTGCCAGCAGCAGTGACAGGGGGGGCGGCTACACCTTC
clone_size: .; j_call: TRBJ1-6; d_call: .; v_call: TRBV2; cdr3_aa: CASSYEARASNSPLHF; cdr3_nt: TGTGCCAGCAGTTACGAGGCCAGGGCTAGTAATTCACCCCTCCACTTT
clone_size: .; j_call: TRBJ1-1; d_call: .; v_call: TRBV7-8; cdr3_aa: CASSLDFVAEAFF; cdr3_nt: TGTGCCAGCAGCTTAGACTTTGTTGCTGAAGCTTTCTTT
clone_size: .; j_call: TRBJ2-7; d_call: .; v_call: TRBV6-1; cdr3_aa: CASSEDSFYEQYF; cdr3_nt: TGTGCCAGCAGTGAGGACAGCTTCTACGAGCAGTACTTC
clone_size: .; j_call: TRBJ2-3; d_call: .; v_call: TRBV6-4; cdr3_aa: CASSDSITGSTDTQYF; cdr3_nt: TGTGCCAGCAGTGACTCGATTACAGGGAGCACAGATACGCAGTATTTT
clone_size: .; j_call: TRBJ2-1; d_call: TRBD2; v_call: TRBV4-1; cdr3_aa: CASSLGTSDEQFF; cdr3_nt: TGCGCCAGCAGCCTAGGGACTAGCGATGAGCAGTTCTTC
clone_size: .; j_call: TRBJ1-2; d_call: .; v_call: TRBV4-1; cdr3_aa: CASSQDENSGYGYTF; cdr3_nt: TGCGCCAGCAGCCAAGATGAAAACTCAGGCTATGGCTACACCTTC
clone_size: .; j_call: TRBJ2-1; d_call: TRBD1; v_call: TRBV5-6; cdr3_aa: CASSLRQGSSYNEQFF; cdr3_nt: TGTGCCAGCAGCTTGCGACAGGGTAGCTCCTACAATGAGCAGTTCTTC
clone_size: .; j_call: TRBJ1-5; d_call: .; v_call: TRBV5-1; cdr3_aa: CASSPGFSNQPQHF; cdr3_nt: TGCGCCAGCAGCCCAGGGTTTAGCAATCAGCCCCAGCATTTT
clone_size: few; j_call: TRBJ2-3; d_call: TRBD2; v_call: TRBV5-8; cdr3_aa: CASSSGLAGTDTQYF; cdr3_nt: TGTGCCAGCAGCTCGGGACTAGCGGGCACAGATACGCAGTATTTT
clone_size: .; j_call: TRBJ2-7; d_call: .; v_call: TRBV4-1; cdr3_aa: CASSQGQFTSYEQYF; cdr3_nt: TGCGCCAGCAGCCAAGGGCAGTTCACCTCCTACGAGCAGTACTTC
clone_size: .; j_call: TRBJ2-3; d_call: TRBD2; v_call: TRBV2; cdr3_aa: CATYRGTSGADTQYF; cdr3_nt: TGTGCCACCTACCGAGGGACTAGCGGTGCAGATACGCAGTATTTT